What follows are 22 T cell receptor beta chains derived from one specimen sequenced in a study of blood T cell repertoires in COVID-19. Assay used: immunoSEQ multiplex PCR; TCRdb lists only in-frame clones, some missing. The sample records some 88,000 clones, approximately 86% being singletons. Material for sequencing was peripheral blood. Receptors originate from a man aged 60 to 69 with acute or convalescent COVID-19.

This chain links TRBV5-6 with TRBJ2-5; 9 bases are a match to TRBD1. Trimming cost V 2 bases and J 4 bases; bases outside gene matches: 3. Germline V gives CDR1 SGHDT, CDR2 YYEEEE. This CDR3 is built from 14 residues. The CDR3 DNA follows: TGTGCCAGCAGCTTACAGGGGGCTCTAGAGACCCAGTACTTC. Amino acid sequence: CASSLQGALETQYF.

The chain has TRBV3-1 (or the pseudogene TRBV3-2) and TRBJ2-2, with 7 nucleotides matching TRBD2. CDR1 is LGHDT and CDR2 is YNNKEL in the germline V gene (reference sequence). Losses at the gene ends were 6 bases for V and 6 bases for J; bases not matched to a gene: 7. The CDR3 has 14 residues. The CDR3 DNA follows: TGTGCCAGCAGGTCTAGCGGTGAGCCCGGGGAGCTGTTTTTT. This codes for CASRSSGEPGELFF.

This clone was seen a few times. J is TRBJ1-2 and V is TRBV5-1, with 7 bases aligning to TRBD1. The CDR3 is made up of 14 amino acids. Per germline, CDR1 SGHRS and CDR2 YFSETQ. The junction had 6 bases not matched to a gene; V was cut back by 5 bases and J by 2 bases. For the CDR3, the DNA is TGCGCCAGCAGGGAGGACAGGACCAACTATGGCTACACCTTC. Amino acids: CASREDRTNYGYTF.

This clone was detected only a few times. This chain links TRBV7-9 with TRBJ2-1; D may be TRBD2 (5 bases). Germline CDR1 SEHNR, CDR2 FQNEAQ (reference sequence). The ends were cut back, 5 bases at V and 7 bases at J, with 6 bases in the middle. CDR3 length: 11 amino acids. The CDR3 here is CASSRTNEQFF. In DNA, the CDR3 is TGTGCCAGCAGCCGGACTAATGAGCAGTTCTTC. Full variable domain (missing parts from reference TRBV7-9 and TRBJ2-1): DTGVSQNPRHKITKRGQNVTFRCDPISEHNRLYWYRQTLGQGPEFLTYFQNEAQLEKSRLLSDRFSAERPKGSFSTLEIQRTEQGDSAMYLCASSRTNEQFFGPGTRLTVL.

CDR3 DNA: TGTGCCAGCAGTTTGGACCCGAGGGGGGGTGTCTCTGGCTACACCTTC. The encoded protein is CASSLDPRGGVSGYTF. The genes are TRBV27 and TRBJ1-2; D might be TRBD1 (6 bases). The CDR3 is 16 residues long. Germline V lookup: CDR1 MNHEY, CDR2 SMNVEV (reference sequence). V gave up 3 bases and J gave up 7 bases, with 21 bases separating them.

This clone occurred a few times. The chain uses TRBV10-3 and TRBJ1-4; TRBD1 aligns across 7 bases. The CDR3 spans 13 residues. The ends lost 7 bases at V and 6 bases at J; junction bases unmatched: 5. CDR1 and CDR2 (germline): ENHRY, SYGVKD. The CDR3 is CAIKSGTDEKLFF. DNA for the CDR3: TGTGCCATCAAATCGGGGACAGATGAAAAACTGTTTTTT.

This chain joins TRBV9 and TRBJ2-1; TRBD1 matches at 8 bases. Germline assignment: CDR1 SGDLS and CDR2 YYNGEE. The CDR3 runs to 16 residues. The trim removed 3 bases at V and 2 bases at J, leaving 7 bases unmatched. CDR3 in DNA: TGTGCCAGCAGCGGGACAGGGTCTCTCGCCTACAATGAGCAGTTCTTC. Protein: CASSGTGSLAYNEQFF.

This clone appeared a few times. The chain has TRBV19 and TRBJ1-6, with D possibly TRBD1 on 5 matching bases. Trimming removed 11 bases at V and 0 bases at J, with 11 bases between. Germline V gene sequence: CDR1 LNHDA, CDR2 SQIVND (reference sequence). The CDR3 has 14 amino acids. CDR3 nucleotides: TGTGCCTGCAGGGAAAGCTCCTATAATTCACCCCTCCACTTT. As protein: CACRESSYNSPLHF.

About this clone itself: At one boundary the junction diverges from the germline segment, which might be a read error. The CDR3 spells CAWSYPPGQGADEF. DNA of the CDR3: TGTGCCTGGAGTTACCCCCCGGGACAGGGGGCCGACGAGTTT. The genes are TRBV30 and TRBJ1-1; 12 bases are a match to TRBD1. CDR1 is GTSNPN and CDR2 is SVGIG in the germline V gene (reference sequence). This CDR3 is 14 amino acids long.

CDR3 in DNA: TGTGCCAGCAGTTTGGGCTCCTATTTAAAGACCCAGTACTTC. Translated, it gives CASSLGSYLKTQYF. The V gene is TRBV27, the J gene TRBJ2-5; no reliable D call. The CDR3 sequence is 14 residues long. V gave up 3 bases and J gave up 6 bases, with 14 bases separating them. Germline CDR1 is MNHEY and CDR2 is SMNVEV (reference sequence).

The chain links TRBV20-1 to TRBJ1-3; D not certain. CDR3 length equals 11 residues. Germline-derived CDR1 and CDR2 are DFQATT and SNEGSKA (reference sequence). The ends were cut back, 7 bases at V and 7 bases at J, with 11 bases in the middle. The CDR3 here is CSVPLANTIYF. CDR3 nucleotide sequence: TGCAGTGTCCCCTTGGCCAACACCATATATTTT.

The chain couples TRBV28 to TRBJ2-1; 9 positions match TRBD2. CDR1 and CDR2 from the germline V gene are MDHEN and SYDVKM. V trimming: 6 bases; J trimming: 8 bases; junction bases outside the gene matches: 14. The CDR3 totals 16 residues. CDR3 sequence: CASSSNLAGMFYEQFF. The CDR3 nucleotides read TGTGCCAGCAGCTCTAACCTAGCGGGAATGTTCTATGAGCAGTTCTTC.

This clone showed up just once. The rearrangement joins TRBV2 to TRBJ1-1; D ambiguous. Trimming removed 6 bases at V and 1 base at J, with 6 bases between. The germline CDR1 and CDR2 sequences are SNHLY and FYNNEI. The CDR3 covers 12 residues. This CDR3 is CASSPWNTEAFF. CDR3 in DNA: TGTGCCAGCAGCCCTTGGAACACTGAAGCTTTCTTT.

The V gene is TRBV7-2, the J gene TRBJ2-2, with D possibly matching TRBD2 (6 bases). CDR3 size: 15 residues. Trimming removed 1 base from V and 5 bases from J, with 11 bases in between. Per the germline V gene, CDR1 is SGHTA and CDR2 is FQGNSA. In DNA form, the CDR3 reads TGTGCCAGCAGCTTAGTCCGGGGGAAAACCGGGGAGCTGTTTTTT. Amino acid sequence: CASSLVRGKTGELFF.

This chain connects TRBV11-2 to TRBJ2-3; the match to TRBD1 covers 9 bases. V lost 4 bases, J lost 0 bases, and 2 bases stayed unmatched. This CDR3 contains 15 residues. Germline CDR1 and CDR2: SGHAT and FQNNGV. The CDR3 protein is CASSSGQGSTDTQYF. CDR3 DNA sequence: TGTGCCAGCAGCTCGGGACAGGGAAGCACAGATACGCAGTATTTT.

This rearrangement joins TRBV10-3 to TRBJ1-5, with D perhaps matching TRBD1 (6 bases). In germline, CDR1 is ENHRY, CDR2 SYGVKD. Trimming left V 3 bases short and J 4 bases short, with 19 bases between. The CDR3 runs 17 residues. The CDR3 region is CAISDSSTGRGNQPQHF. The CDR3, as DNA: TGTGCCATCAGTGACTCATCAACAGGGAGGGGGAATCAGCCCCAGCATTTT.

This clone has only one observation. The chain uses TRBV5-5 and TRBJ1-6; no clear D. CDR1 SGHKS and CDR2 YYEKEE come from the germline V gene (reference sequence). The CDR3 totals 15 residues. V was clipped by 0 bases and J by 0 bases, with 4 bases between them. CDR3 loop: CASSLGLSYNSPLHF. CDR3 bases: TGTGCCAGCAGCTTGGGACTCTCCTATAATTCACCCCTCCACTTT.

The gene calls are TRBV3-1 (or the pseudogene TRBV3-2) and TRBJ1-1, with unresolved D. V was pared by 8 bases and J by 1 base, with 17 bases between. Germline CDR1 reads LGHDT; CDR2 reads YNNKEL (reference sequence). CDR3 length: 15 residues. The CDR3: CASREFAGRNTEAFF. The CDR3 DNA reads TGTGCCAGCCGTGAGTTTGCAGGAAGGAACACTGAAGCTTTCTTT.

The V gene is TRBV18, the J gene TRBJ1-6, with D unresolved. The CDR3 has 14 amino acids. From germline, CDR1 is KGHSH and CDR2 LQKENI. Trimming shortened V by 5 bases and J by 1 base, and 6 bases separated the two germline ends. CDR3 sequence (DNA): TGTGCCAGCTCAGAGGAATCCTATAATTCACCCCTCCACTTT. It yields the protein CASSEESYNSPLHF.

The chain links TRBV29-1 to TRBJ1-2; 7 nucleotides align to TRBD1. CDR1 SQVTM and CDR2 ANQGSEA come from the germline V gene. The CDR3 is 13 amino acids. After removal of 6 bases from V and 0 bases from J, the junction contained 4 bases not matched to a gene. CDR3 bases: TGCAGCGTAGGACAGGTCTCTAACTATGGCTACACCTTC. It is translated as CSVGQVSNYGYTF.

This clone has only one observation. The V gene is TRBV10-3, the J gene TRBJ2-7, with 7 bases lining up with TRBD1. V dropped 5 bases and J dropped 6; count of bases not matched to a gene: 7. The CDR3 spans 13 residues. In germline, CDR1 is ENHRY, CDR2 SYGVKD. CDR3 sequence (DNA): TGTGCCATCAGTAGCCTACAGGGGACCGAGCAGTACTTC. This codes for CAISSLQGTEQYF.

The V gene is TRBV27, the J gene TRBJ1-1, with no clear D. The CDR3 is made up of 12 amino acids. Per germline, CDR1 MNHEY and CDR2 SMNVEV (reference sequence). Trimming left V 8 bases short and J 7 bases short, with 14 bases between. The CDR3 DNA follows: TGTGCCAGCGATTCCCCGGCGGGTGAAGCTTTCTTT. Its protein is CASDSPAGEAFF.